The sequence of this T cell receptor beta chain was determined in a study of Ad26.COV2.S vaccination and SARS-CoV-2 variants. Overall study results and limits: Compared with placebo recipients, vaccine recipients had higher spike-specific TCR breadth.

The treatment was: 15 to 20 received Ad26.COV2.S at low or high dose, single or two shots; 5 received placebo; per-sample allocation not given. Samples analyzed were those drawn on day 63 after the first vaccine or placebo injection. The method was immunoSEQ multiplex PCR; TCRdb's version includes in-frame clones alone and lacks a portion of them. This table has about 350,000 clones, 75% to 90% appearing once. Concerning this clone itself: What it recognizes is unknown.

The receptor comes from a person aged 18-65 years who received the Ad26.COV2.S COVID-19 vaccine or a placebo. The sequences come from peripheral blood, collected in a trial of Ad26.COV2.S vaccine versus placebo.

Here the CDR3 reads CASSSVTGGPYEQYF. The CDR3 bases are TGTGCCAGCAGTTCTGTGACAGGGGGCCCCTACGAGCAGTACTTC. This chain connects TRBV28 to TRBJ2-7; 10 bases are a match to TRBD1. The CDR3 loop spans 15 amino acids. Trimming removed 4 bases from V and 2 bases from J; junction bases left unmatched: 5. The germline CDR1 and CDR2 sequences are MDHEN and SYDVKM. Full variable domain (outside the CDR3, taken from reference TRBV28 and TRBJ2-7): DVKVTQSSRYLVKRTGEKVFLECVQDMDHENMFWYRQDPGLGLRLIYFSYDVKMKEKGDIPEGYSVSREKKERFSLILESASTNQTSMYLCASSSVTGGPYEQYFGPGTRLTVT.